Listed below are T cell receptor beta chains from one sample, sequenced in a study of OX40 agonist ivuxolimab in advanced cancers. The assay was immunoSEQ multiplex PCR, and TCRdb's table has in-frame clones only and misses some. Of 50,000 to 85,000 clones in the sample, about nine tenths were seen once. The sequencing used CD4+ or CD8+ T cells sorted from blood, collected in a trial of the OX40 agonist ivuxolimab. Source of these receptors: an adult with an advanced solid tumor such as melanoma, head and neck, liver or kidney cancer. Both conserved end residues are part of each CDR3. Fields, in order: D gene, V gene, clone size, J gene, CDR3 protein, CDR3 DNA. A D gene is named only where the DNA matches it firmly. A row's size may be missing; if present it is once, few, many or a size class.

d_call: -
v_call: TRBV7-2
clone_size: -
j_call: TRBJ1-1
cdr3_aa: CASSVRLGVAEAFF
cdr3_nt: TGTGCCAGCAGCGTGAGATTAGGGGTTGCTGAAGCTTTCTTT

d_call: -
v_call: TRBV6-6
clone_size: -
j_call: TRBJ1-1
cdr3_aa: CASSFQENTEAFF
cdr3_nt: TGTGCCAGCAGTTTTCAGGAGAACACTGAAGCTTTCTTT

d_call: -
v_call: TRBV27
clone_size: few
j_call: TRBJ2-2
cdr3_aa: CASSLRRTGELFF
cdr3_nt: TGTGCCAGCAGTTTGAGGCGCACCGGGGAGCTGTTTTTT

d_call: -
v_call: TRBV25-1
clone_size: -
j_call: TRBJ1-4
cdr3_aa: CASSESAGWTKLFF
cdr3_nt: TGTGCCAGCAGTGAATCGGCAGGGTGGACAAAACTGTTTTTT

d_call: -
v_call: TRBV4-3
clone_size: -
j_call: TRBJ2-3
cdr3_aa: CASSQDQATDTQYF
cdr3_nt: TGCGCCAGCAGCCAAGATCAGGCCACAGATACGCAGTATTTT

d_call: -
v_call: TRBV18
clone_size: once
j_call: TRBJ2-7
cdr3_aa: CASSPPTGIGGEQYF
cdr3_nt: TGTGCCAGCTCACCACCTACTGGGATAGGCGGGGAGCAGTACTTC

d_call: -
v_call: TRBV28
clone_size: -
j_call: TRBJ1-2
cdr3_aa: CASSLSGGIYGYTF
cdr3_nt: TGTGCCAGCAGTTTATCTGGGGGCATCTATGGCTACACCTTC

d_call: TRBD1
v_call: TRBV6-5
clone_size: -
j_call: TRBJ1-4
cdr3_aa: CASRTTGSNEKLFF
cdr3_nt: TGTGCCAGCAGGACGACAGGGTCTAATGAAAAACTGTTTTTT

d_call: -
v_call: TRBV7-9
clone_size: -
j_call: TRBJ1-2
cdr3_aa: CASSGVGRNYGYTF
cdr3_nt: TGTGCCAGCAGCGGGGTAGGACGGAACTATGGCTACACCTTC

d_call: TRBD1
v_call: TRBV6-5
clone_size: -
j_call: TRBJ1-5
cdr3_aa: CASSTRDRGYQPQHF
cdr3_nt: TGTGCCAGCAGTACCAGGGACAGGGGCTATCAGCCCCAGCATTTT

d_call: TRBD1
v_call: TRBV11-1
clone_size: -
j_call: TRBJ2-2
cdr3_aa: CASSLESTGIDTGELFF
cdr3_nt: TGTGCCAGCAGCTTGGAATCGACAGGGATCGACACCGGGGAGCTGTTTTTT

d_call: -
v_call: TRBV25-1
clone_size: -
j_call: TRBJ2-1
cdr3_aa: CASSGRTGSYNEQFF
cdr3_nt: TGTGCCAGCAGTGGTAGGACCGGCTCCTACAATGAGCAGTTCTTC

d_call: -
v_call: TRBV7-2
clone_size: -
j_call: TRBJ2-7
cdr3_aa: CASSLGGSKNEQYF
cdr3_nt: TGTGCCAGCAGCTTAGGGGGGAGTAAGAACGAGCAGTACTTC